The subject of this entry is one T cell receptor beta chain. The antigen is undetermined. The PCR was carried out with 60 Vbeta primers and 13 Jbeta primers. Sequencing was performed with immunoSEQ multiplex PCR; in TCRdb, only in-frame clones are kept and a portion is missing. This sample has about 140,000 clones, with approximately 83% found just once. The CDR3 sequence is 16 residues long. These data originate in a study of cytomegalovirus exposure and HLA in healthy donors. As for the study in general: The study's early data release held roughly 90 million unique TCRs from HLA-typed donors.

Regarding the study as a whole: An analysis done earlier found most TCR beta V segments productive about 87% or about 30% of the time. Cytomegalovirus association was listed for 170 or so TCR beta chains.

V and J are TRBV21-1 and TRBJ2-7; the DNA was not used to check the table's D call, TRBD1. TRBV21-1 is annotated as a pseudogene. The TCR comes from a male donor in good health and CMV-seronegative. Sequencing was carried out using PBMCs. CDR3 nucleotide sequence: TGTGCCAGCAGTCGACAGGGGAGGGTTGTGTTCTACGAGCAGTACTTC. Amino acid sequence: CASSRQGRVVFYEQYF.